This TCR beta chain emerged from a study of PD-1 blockade in classical Hodgkin lymphoma. Sequenced by immunoSEQ multiplex PCR; TCRdb stores in-frame clones only, minus some. The table records approximately 27,000 clones, around 92% of them present only once. Only one count was recorded for this clone. The J segment lost 0 bases and the V segment lost 5 bases, leaving 4 bases of the junction unmatched. Looked up from germline, CDR1 is LGHNA and CDR2 is YSLEER. The CDR3 spans 16 residues. Time point meaning: newly diagnosed, previously untreated cHL patient sample. Thawed PBMCs underwent magnetic negative selection to yield purified CD4+ T cells.

V is TRBV4-3 and J is TRBJ2-2; 9 bases match TRBD2. This TCR was sampled from a human donor with classical Hodgkin lymphoma. The material sequenced was CD4+ T cells from blood. In nucleotides, the CDR3 is TGCGCCAGCAGCAAGCGGGAGGCTTCGAACACCGGGGAGCTGTTTTTT. Translation gives CASSKREASNTGELFF.